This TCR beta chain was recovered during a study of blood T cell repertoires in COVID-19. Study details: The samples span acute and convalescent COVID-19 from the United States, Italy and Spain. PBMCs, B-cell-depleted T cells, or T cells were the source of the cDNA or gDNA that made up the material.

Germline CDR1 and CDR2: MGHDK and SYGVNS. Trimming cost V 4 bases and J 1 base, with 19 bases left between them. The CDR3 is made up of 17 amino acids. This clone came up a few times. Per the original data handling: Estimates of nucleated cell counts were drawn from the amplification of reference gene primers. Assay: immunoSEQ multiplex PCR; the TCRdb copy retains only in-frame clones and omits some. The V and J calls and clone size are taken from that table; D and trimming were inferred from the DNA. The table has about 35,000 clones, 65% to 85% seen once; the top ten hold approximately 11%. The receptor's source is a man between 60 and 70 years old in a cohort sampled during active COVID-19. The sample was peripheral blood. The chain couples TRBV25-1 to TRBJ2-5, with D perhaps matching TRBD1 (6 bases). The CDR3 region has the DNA TGTGCCAGCAGTGGACCGCGACAGGCCCCATCCCAAGAGACCCAGTACTTC. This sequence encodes CASSGPRQAPSQETQYF. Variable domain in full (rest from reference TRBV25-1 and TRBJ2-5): EADIYQTPRYLVIGTGKKITLECSQTMGHDKMYWYQQDPGMELHLIHYSYGVNSTEKGDLSSESTVSRIRTEHFPLTLESARPSHTSQYLCASSGPRQAPSQETQYFGPGTRLLVL.